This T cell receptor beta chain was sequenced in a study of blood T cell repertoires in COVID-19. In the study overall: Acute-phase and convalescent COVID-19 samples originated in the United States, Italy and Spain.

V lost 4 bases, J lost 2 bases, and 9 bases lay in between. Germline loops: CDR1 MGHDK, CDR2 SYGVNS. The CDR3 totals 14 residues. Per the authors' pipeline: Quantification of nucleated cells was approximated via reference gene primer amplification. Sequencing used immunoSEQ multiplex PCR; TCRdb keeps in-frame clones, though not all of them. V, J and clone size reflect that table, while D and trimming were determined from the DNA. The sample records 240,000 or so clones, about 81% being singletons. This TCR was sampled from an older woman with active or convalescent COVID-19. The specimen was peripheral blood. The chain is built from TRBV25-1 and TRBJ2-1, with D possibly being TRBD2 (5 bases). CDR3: CASSAGYTYNEQFF. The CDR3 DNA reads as TGTGCCAGCAGTGCGGGGTATACCTACAATGAGCAGTTCTTC.